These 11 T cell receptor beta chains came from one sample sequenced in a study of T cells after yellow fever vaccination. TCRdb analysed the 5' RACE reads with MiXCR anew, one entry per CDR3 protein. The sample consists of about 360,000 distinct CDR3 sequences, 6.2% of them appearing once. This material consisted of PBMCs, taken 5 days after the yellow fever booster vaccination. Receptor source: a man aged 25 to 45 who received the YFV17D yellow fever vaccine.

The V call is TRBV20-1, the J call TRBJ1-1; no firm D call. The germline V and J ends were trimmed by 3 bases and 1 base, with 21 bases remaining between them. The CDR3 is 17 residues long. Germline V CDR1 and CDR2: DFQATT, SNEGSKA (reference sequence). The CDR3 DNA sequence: TGCAGTGCTAGGAGAGCCAGGACGGCCCACACGAACACTGAAGCTTTCTTT. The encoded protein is CSARRARTAHTNTEAFF.

CDR3 nucleotide sequence: TGTGCCAGCAGCGTAGATGTAATAGGTGAGCAGTTCTTC. Amino acids: CASSVDVIGEQFF. V and J are TRBV9 and TRBJ2-1; D remains unclear. From germline, CDR1 is SGDLS and CDR2 YYNGEE. V was cut by 0 bases and J by 9 bases, with 10 bases left in between. This CDR3 region has 13 residues.

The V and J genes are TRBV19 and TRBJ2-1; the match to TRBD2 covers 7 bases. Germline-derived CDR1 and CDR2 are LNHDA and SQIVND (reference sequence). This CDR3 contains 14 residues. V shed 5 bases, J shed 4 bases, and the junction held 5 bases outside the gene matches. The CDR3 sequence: CASSESGAYNEQFF. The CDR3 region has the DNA TGTGCCAGTAGTGAAAGCGGGGCTTACAATGAGCAGTTCTTC.

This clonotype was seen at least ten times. CDR3 nucleotide sequence: TGCGCCAGCAGACAGGGGGAAGAAGACACCATATATTTT. It yields the protein CASRQGEEDTIYF. The chain combines TRBV4-3 with TRBJ1-3, with 8 bases identical to TRBD1. Germline CDR1 reads LGHNA; CDR2 reads YSLEER. With V trimmed by 6 bases and J by 8 bases, 6 bases remained unmatched. The length of the CDR3 is 13 residues.

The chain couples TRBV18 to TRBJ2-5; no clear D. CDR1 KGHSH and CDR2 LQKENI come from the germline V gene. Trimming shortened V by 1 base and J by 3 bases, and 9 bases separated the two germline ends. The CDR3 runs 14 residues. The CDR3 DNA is TGTGCCAGCTCACCACTGCAGCAAAAAGAGACCCAGTACTTC. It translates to CASSPLQQKETQYF. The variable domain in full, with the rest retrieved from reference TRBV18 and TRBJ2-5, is NAGVMQNPRHLVRRRGQEARLRCSPMKGHSHVYWYRQLPEEGLKFMVYLQKENIIDESGMPKERFSAEFPKEGPSILRIQQVVRGDSAAYFCASSPLQQKETQYFGPGTRLLVL.

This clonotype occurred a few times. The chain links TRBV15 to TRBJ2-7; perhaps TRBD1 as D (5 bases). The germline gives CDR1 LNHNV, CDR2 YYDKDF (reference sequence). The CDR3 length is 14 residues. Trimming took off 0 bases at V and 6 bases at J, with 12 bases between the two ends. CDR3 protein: CATSRDARVFEQYF. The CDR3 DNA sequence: TGTGCCACCAGCAGAGATGCCAGGGTTTTCGAGCAGTACTTC.

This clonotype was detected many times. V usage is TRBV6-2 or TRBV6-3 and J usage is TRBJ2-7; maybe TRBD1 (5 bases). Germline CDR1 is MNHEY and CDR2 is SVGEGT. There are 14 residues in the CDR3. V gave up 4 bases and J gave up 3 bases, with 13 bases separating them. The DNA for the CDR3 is TGTGCCAGCAGTTCCACAGGACCCTACTACGAGCAGTACTTC. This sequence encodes CASSSTGPYYEQYF.

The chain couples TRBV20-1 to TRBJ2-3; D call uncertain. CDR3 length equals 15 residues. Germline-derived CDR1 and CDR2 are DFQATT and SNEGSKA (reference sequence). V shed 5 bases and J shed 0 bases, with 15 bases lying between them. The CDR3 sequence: CSAQSPATSTDTQYF. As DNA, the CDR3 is TGCAGTGCTCAGAGCCCAGCGACTAGCACAGATACGCAGTATTTT.

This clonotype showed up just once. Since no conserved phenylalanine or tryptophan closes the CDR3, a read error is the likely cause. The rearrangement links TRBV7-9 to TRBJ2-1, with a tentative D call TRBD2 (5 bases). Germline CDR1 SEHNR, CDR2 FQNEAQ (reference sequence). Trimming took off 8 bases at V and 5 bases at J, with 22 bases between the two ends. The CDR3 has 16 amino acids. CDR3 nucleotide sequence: TGTGCCAGCGGACTTAGTGTCCTGGGCGCACACAATGAGCAGTTCTCC. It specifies CASGLSVLGAHNEQFS.

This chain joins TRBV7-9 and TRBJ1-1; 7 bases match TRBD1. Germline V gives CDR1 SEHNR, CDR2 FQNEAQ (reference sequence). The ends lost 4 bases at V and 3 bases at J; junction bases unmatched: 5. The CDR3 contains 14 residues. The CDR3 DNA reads TGTGCCAGCAGCTCCCGACAGGGATACACTGAAGCTTTCTTT. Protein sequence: CASSSRQGYTEAFF.

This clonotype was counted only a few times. The CDR3 loop reads CASSLEGTGANVLTF. The CDR3 region has the DNA TGCGCCAGCAGCTTGGAAGGGACTGGGGCCAACGTCCTGACTTTC. The V gene is TRBV5-1, the J gene TRBJ2-6, with D unclear. This CDR3 spans 15 amino acids. The V and J ends lost 0 bases and 2 bases respectively, with 6 bases between them. Germline loops: CDR1 SGHRS, CDR2 YFSETQ.